This T cell receptor (beta chain) was identified during a study of blood T cell repertoires in COVID-19. This clone is a singleton in its sample. It was during active infection that Seattle patients were enrolled and then longitudinally followed. The CDR3 runs 16 residues. Deletions cut 5 bases from V and 9 bases from J, with 23 bases between. Germline CDR1 SNHLY, CDR2 FYNNEI. Sequencing used immunoSEQ multiplex PCR; TCRdb keeps in-frame clones, though not all of them. The sample lists a few hundred thousand clones, 80% to 90% occurring once. The gene calls are TRBV2 and TRBJ1-5; TRBD1 is a possible D gene (5 bases). The sequence came from a woman aged 55-70 years with COVID-19, enrolled during active disease. Sequenced input: peripheral blood. CDR3 in amino acids: CASSYSPGLGEGPQHF. The CDR3, as DNA: TGTGCCAGCAGTTACTCACCGGGACTGGGTGAGGGGCCCCAGCATTTT.